The rows below give T cell receptor beta chains drawn from one sample of a study of blood T cell repertoires in COVID-19. Profiling relied on immunoSEQ multiplex PCR, and the TCRdb table lists in-frame clones only, not all of them. The sample lists a few hundred thousand clones; 80% to 90% were seen once. Input material: PBMCs or T cells enriched from blood (not recorded which). The receptors derive from a man aged 25-40 years who had recovered from COVID-19. CDR3s include the opening cysteine and the closing phenylalanine or tryptophan. A D gene is named only where the DNA matches it firmly. Clone size appears in some rows only: once, few, many, or a class for an expanded clone.

clone size,J gene,V gene,D gene,CDR3 DNA,CDR3 protein
NA,TRBJ1-2,TRBV4-2,NA,TGTGCCAGCAGCCAAAAAAGTGCAGGTACTTCTAACTATGGCTACACCTTC,CASSQKSAGTSNYGYTF
NA,TRBJ1-2,TRBV3-1/TRBV3-2,TRBD1,TGTGCCAGCAGCCCCCGGGACAGGGGTCCCCCTAACTATGGCTACACCTTC,CASSPRDRGPPNYGYTF
NA,TRBJ1-2,TRBV7-9,NA,TGTGCCAGCACCCTCCCGATGTCAGGCGGCTACACCTTC,CASTLPMSGGYTF
NA,TRBJ2-1,TRBV23-1,NA,TGCGCCAGCATTACAGACCCTACCCCCACCAATGAGCAGTTCTTC,CASITDPTPTNEQFF
NA,TRBJ2-5,TRBV9,TRBD2,TGTGCCAGCAGCCCGGGGGCGGGGGGGCCCCAAGAGTCCCAGTACTTC,CASSPGAGGPQESQYF
NA,TRBJ2-3,TRBV9,TRBD1,TGTGCCAGCAGCCCAAGACAGGGGGGGATCGCAGATACGCAGTATTTT,CASSPRQGGIADTQYF
NA,TRBJ1-6,TRBV28,TRBD1,TGTGCCAGCAGTTTGTCCGGGACAGGGTCGAATTCACCCCTCCACTTT,CASSLSGTGSNSPLHF
NA,TRBJ2-5,TRBV3-1/TRBV3-2,NA,TGTGCCAGCAGCCAAGGGAAAGGGGGGACCCAGTACTTC,CASSQGKGGTQYF
once,TRBJ1-1,TRBV5-6,NA,TGTGCCAGCAGCTTGGCCGGGGGGCCTGAAGCTTTCTTT,CASSLAGGPEAFF
NA,TRBJ1-1,TRBV5-1,TRBD1,TGCGCCAGCAGCTTGGGGGACAGGGCCACCGAGTGGGCTTTCTTT,CASSLGDRATEWAFF
NA,TRBJ1-1,TRBV10-1,NA,TGCGCCAGCAGTGATACGAAGGGGCTGGCTTTCTTT,CASSDTKGLAFF
few,TRBJ2-7,TRBV4-1,TRBD1,TGCGCCAGCAGCCAAACTACAGGGGGCACCTACGAGCAGTACTTC,CASSQTTGGTYEQYF
few,TRBJ2-1,TRBV11-2,NA,TGTGCCAGCAGCTGGTTCGGGGATGAGCAGTTCTTC,CASSWFGDEQFF
NA,TRBJ2-3,TRBV5-4,TRBD1,TGTGCCAGCAGCGGCGGACAGGGGGCGGTGGGCACTGATACGCAGTATTTT,CASSGGQGAVGTDTQYF
NA,TRBJ2-7,TRBV7-9,NA,TGTGCCAGCAGCTTAGCAGGGGCCCCCTCCTACGAGCAGTACTTC,CASSLAGAPSYEQYF
few,TRBJ1-1,TRBV15,NA,TGTGCCACCAGCAGAGGGGCAGGGGATAACACTGAAGCTTTCTTT,CATSRGAGDNTEAFF
NA,TRBJ1-6,TRBV27,NA,TGTGCCAGCAGTTTGCGGCCGGGGAAGAGCTCCTATAATTCACCCCTCCACTTT,CASSLRPGKSSYNSPLHF
NA,TRBJ1-2,TRBV27,NA,TGTGCCAGCAGTTCCTCGGCGGGGGATTATGCTTATGGCTACACCTTC,CASSSSAGDYAYGYTF
NA,TRBJ1-5,TRBV6-5,TRBD1,TGTGCCAGCAAATTAACAGGGGTTCAGCCCCAGCATTTT,CASKLTGVQPQHF
few,TRBJ2-7,TRBV2,NA,TGTGCCAGCAGTCCTAACTCCTACGAGCAGTACTTC,CASSPNSYEQYF
NA,TRBJ2-7,TRBV7-9,TRBD1,TGTGCCAGCAGCTTTCCAGGGGGCTCATACGAGCAGTACTTC,CASSFPGGSYEQYF